The 27 T cell receptor beta chains presented below share a single source sample, sequenced in a study of T cell changes during pregnancy in multiple sclerosis. Produced via immunoSEQ multiplex PCR; TCRdb's table is partial and in-frame only. Of approximately 38,000 clones in the sample, roughly nine tenths were seen once. The sample was CD8+ T cells from peripheral blood mononuclear cells, taken in the third trimester of pregnancy. The receptors were sampled from a female donor with multiple sclerosis, enrolled in a pregnancy study.

V gene TRBV2 combines with J gene TRBJ2-5; tentatively, D is TRBD1 (8 bases). The length of the CDR3 is 14 residues. Trimming took 5 bases from V and 5 from J, leaving 15 bases between them. CDR1 is SNHLY and CDR2 is FYNNEI in the germline V gene. The DNA for the CDR3 is TGTGCCAGCAGTCCGGACAGGGAGGGTGAGACCCAGTACTTC. As protein: CASSPDREGETQYF.

This sequence joins TRBV29-1 and TRBJ1-2; D perhaps matches TRBD1 (5 bases). Germline V gene lookup returns CDR1 SQVTM and CDR2 ANQGSEA. The CDR3 is made up of 13 amino acids. V lost 7 bases and J 6 bases, leaving 18 bases between the germline ends. CDR3 DNA sequence: TGCAGCGCCCAGTCGGCCACAGGTGATGGCTACACCTTC. Translated, it gives CSAQSATGDGYTF.

The chain joins TRBV4-1 to TRBJ1-1; D remains unclear. Germline V gene lookup returns CDR1 MGHRA and CDR2 YSYEKL. Trimming removed 1 base at V and 5 bases at J, with 11 bases between. The CDR3 runs 14 residues. This CDR3 is CASSQVGSRTEAFF. The CDR3 coding sequence is TGCGCCAGCAGCCAAGTTGGTTCACGGACTGAAGCTTTCTTT.

The chain employs TRBV27 and TRBJ2-1; 12 nucleotides match TRBD2. The CDR3 spans 18 residues. Trimming took 1 base from V and 4 from J; bases not matched to a gene: 8. The germline CDR1 and CDR2 sequences are MNHEY and SMNVEV (reference sequence). CDR3 nucleotides: TGTGCCAGCAGTTTATATGCGGCTAGCGGGAGGGTATACAATGAGCAGTTCTTC. It translates to CASSLYAASGRVYNEQFF.

The rearrangement uses TRBV6-5 and TRBJ2-7; TRBD1 agrees at 10 bases. Germline V CDR1 and CDR2: MNHEY, SVGAGI. V trimming: 0 bases; J trimming: 1 base; junction bases outside the gene matches: 3. This CDR3 contains 16 residues. The CDR3, as DNA: TGTGCCAGCAGTTACTCGGGACAGGGGTCATCCTACGAGCAGTACTTC. This translates into CASSYSGQGSSYEQYF.

This chain joins TRBV4-1 and TRBJ1-1, with D tentatively TRBD1 (5 bases). Germline CDR1 and CDR2: MGHRA and YSYEKL. This CDR3 has 14 residues. The V end was cut by 3 bases, the J end by 6 bases, with 14 bases between. The CDR3 bases are TGCGCCAGCAGCCATAGACAGTATCAAGCTGAAGCTTTCTTT. Its protein product is CASSHRQYQAEAFF.

The genes are TRBV6-4 and TRBJ2-1; 12 bases are shared with TRBD1. CDR3 length: 15 amino acids. J lost 5 bases, V lost 8 bases, and 7 bases had no gene match. CDR1 is MRHNA, CDR2 SNTAGT, per germline. The CDR3 spells CASQAGTGGHNEQFF. The DNA of the CDR3 is TGTGCCAGCCAGGCCGGGACAGGGGGCCACAATGAGCAGTTCTTC.

The CDR3 nucleotides are TGTGCCACCGAGGATACAGGGAGCAATCAGCCCCAGCATTTT. The encoded protein is CATEDTGSNQPQHF. The chain carries TRBV10-3 and TRBJ1-5; perhaps TRBD1 as D (6 bases). The ends were cut back, 10 bases at V and 1 base at J, with 14 bases in the middle. CDR1 is ENHRY, CDR2 SYGVKD, per germline. This CDR3 has 14 amino acids.

The V and J genes are TRBV7-9 and TRBJ2-5, with 10 positions matching TRBD1. Germline CDR1 reads SEHNR; CDR2 reads FQNEAQ (reference sequence). V shed 4 bases and J 5 bases; nucleotides not matched to a gene: 10. The CDR3 spans 16 residues. The CDR3, as DNA: TGTGCCAGCAGCTCGGCGGACAGGGGGGTGCGGGAGACCCAGTACTTC. Translation gives CASSSADRGVRETQYF. Full variable domain (outside the CDR3, taken from reference TRBV7-9 and TRBJ2-5): DTGVSQNPRHKITKRGQNVTFRCDPISEHNRLYWYRQTLGQGPEFLTYFQNEAQLEKSRLLSDRFSAERPKGSFSTLEIQRTEQGDSAMYLCASSSADRGVRETQYFGPGTRLLVL.

The rearrangement links TRBV27 to TRBJ2-1; 10 bases line up with TRBD2. V was pared by 5 bases and J by 7 bases, with 11 bases of the junction left unmatched. Germline V lookup: CDR1 MNHEY, CDR2 SMNVEV (reference sequence). The CDR3 has 16 amino acids. Here the CDR3 reads CASSPESGRAVNEQFF. CDR3 coding DNA: TGTGCCAGCAGTCCCGAAAGCGGGAGGGCCGTAAATGAGCAGTTCTTC.

The V gene is TRBV7-2, the J gene TRBJ2-5, with D perhaps matching TRBD2 (6 bases). Germline loops: CDR1 SGHTA, CDR2 FQGNSA. This CDR3 is built from 17 residues. V was trimmed by 2 bases and J by 1 base, leaving 17 bases between them. As DNA, the CDR3 is TGTGCCAGCAGCTTATGGACTTACGGGGGAACCCAAGAGACCCAGTACTTC. The encoded protein is CASSLWTYGGTQETQYF. Full variable domain (outside the CDR3, taken from reference TRBV7-2 and TRBJ2-5): GAGVSQSPSNKVTEKGKDVELRCDPISGHTALYWYRQSLGQGLEFLIYFQGNSAPDKSGLPSDRFSAERTGGSVSTLTIQRTQQEDSAVYLCASSLWTYGGTQETQYFGPGTRLLVL.

This chain uses TRBV7-6 with TRBJ2-2, with 7 bases fitting TRBD1. CDR1 and CDR2 from the germline V gene are SGHVS and FNYEAQ. Losses at the gene ends were 5 bases for V and 2 bases for J; bases not matched to a gene: 8. The CDR3 covers 16 residues. The CDR3 nucleotides read TGTGCCAGCAGCCTTTGGACAGGATCTAACACCGGGGAGCTGTTTTTT. As protein: CASSLWTGSNTGELFF.

The chain employs TRBV4-1 and TRBJ2-7; TRBD2 aligns across 14 bases. This CDR3 has 17 amino acids. After removal of 0 bases from V and 5 bases from J, the junction contained 6 bases not matched to a gene. CDR1 is MGHRA, CDR2 YSYEKL, per germline. The CDR3 sequence is CASSQDGGLAGVDEQYF. The CDR3, as DNA: TGCGCCAGCAGCCAAGATGGGGGACTAGCGGGAGTCGACGAGCAGTACTTC.

The rearrangement links TRBV7-8 to TRBJ2-5, with 13 bases lining up with TRBD2. J lost 1 base, V lost 3 bases, and 11 bases had no gene match. Germline-derived CDR1 and CDR2 are SGHVS and FQNEAQ. The CDR3 extends over 19 amino acids. The CDR3 region is CASSFPGLAGEYPQETQYF. The CDR3 DNA sequence: TGTGCCAGCAGCTTCCCTGGACTAGCGGGAGAATATCCCCAAGAGACCCAGTACTTC.

The chain has TRBV6-5 and TRBJ1-2, with 10 bases fitting TRBD1. J lost 3 bases, V lost 6 bases, and 4 bases had no gene match. This CDR3 has 14 amino acids. Per the germline V gene, CDR1 is MNHEY and CDR2 is SVGAGI. CDR3 bases: TGTGCCAGCAGGACCGGGACAGGGGACTATGGCTACACCTTC. Its protein is CASRTGTGDYGYTF.

The chain has TRBV19 and TRBJ2-2; the match to TRBD2 covers 14 bases. V shed 6 bases, J shed 5 bases, and the junction held 8 bases outside the gene matches. Germline V gives CDR1 LNHDA, CDR2 SQIVND (reference sequence). This CDR3 has 17 residues. CDR3 DNA: TGTGCCAGTAGATTGGGACTAGCGGGAGATTCAACCGGGGAGCTGTTTTTT. As protein: CASRLGLAGDSTGELFF.

V and J are TRBV30 and TRBJ1-1, with D unclear. Germline CDR1 is GTSNPN and CDR2 is SVGIG (reference sequence). The CDR3 loop spans 14 amino acids. V shed 5 bases and J shed 1 base, with 14 bases lying between them. The CDR3 sequence is CAWCLESANTEAFF. The CDR3, as DNA: TGTGCCTGGTGCCTTGAAAGCGCGAACACTGAAGCTTTCTTT.

The rearrangement joins TRBV27 to TRBJ1-2; D is unclear. This CDR3 region has 14 residues. The germline CDR1 and CDR2 sequences are MNHEY and SMNVEV (reference sequence). V lost 2 bases to trimming and J lost 3 bases, with 10 bases between them. CDR3 in amino acids: CASSLGGMDYGYTF. The CDR3 DNA reads TGTGCCAGCAGTTTAGGAGGGATGGACTATGGCTACACCTTC.

This clone was observed a handful of times. V usage is TRBV11-2 and J usage is TRBJ1-1; D might be TRBD1 (6 bases). The CDR3 runs 12 residues. The V end lost 5 bases, the J end lost 8 bases, and 12 bases lay between the germline ends. Per germline, CDR1 SGHAT and CDR2 FQNNGV. The CDR3 DNA sequence: TGTGCCAGCAGCCAACCGACAGGAGAAGCTTTCTTT. Amino acid sequence: CASSQPTGEAFF.

This chain links TRBV4-3 with TRBJ1-1; TRBD1 aligns across 7 bases. Losses at the gene ends were 6 bases for V and 1 base for J; bases not matched to a gene: 11. Per germline, CDR1 LGHNA and CDR2 YSLEER. The CDR3 totals 16 residues. In nucleotides, the CDR3 is TGCGCCAGCAGACCCCGGGCAGGGGGGTCGAACACTGAAGCTTTCTTT. It yields the protein CASRPRAGGSNTEAFF.

This chain uses TRBV9 with TRBJ2-1; tentatively, D is TRBD2 (6 bases). V lost 3 bases and J lost 0, with 13 bases in between. This CDR3 has 16 residues. Germline V gives CDR1 SGDLS, CDR2 YYNGEE. In DNA form, the CDR3 reads TGTGCCAGCAGCGGGCCGTGGCGGGACTCCTACAATGAGCAGTTCTTC. Translating gives CASSGPWRDSYNEQFF. Variable domain in full (rest from reference TRBV9 and TRBJ2-1): DSGVTQTPKHLITATGQRVTLRCSPRSGDLSVYWYQQSLDQGLQFLIQYYNGEERAKGNILERFSAQQFPDLHSELNLSSLELGDSALYFCASSGPWRDSYNEQFFGPGTRLTVL.

The V gene is TRBV18, the J gene TRBJ2-7; 7 positions agree with TRBD1. Germline loops: CDR1 KGHSH, CDR2 LQKENI. Trimming took 3 bases from V and 3 from J; bases not matched to a gene: 2. This CDR3 has 13 residues. CDR3 in amino acids: CASSPGTDYEQYF. CDR3 DNA sequence: TGTGCCAGCTCACCTGGGACAGACTACGAGCAGTACTTC.

The V and J genes are TRBV14 and TRBJ1-1; D gene unclear. V was clipped by 3 bases and J by 1 base, with 15 bases between them. Germline V lookup: CDR1 SGHDN, CDR2 FVKESK. This CDR3 has 16 residues. The chain's CDR3 is CASSHWEKGRNTEAFF. The CDR3, as DNA: TGTGCCAGCAGCCACTGGGAGAAGGGCAGGAACACTGAAGCTTTCTTT. Together with reference TRBV14 and TRBJ1-1, the CDR3 gives the full variable domain: EAGVTQFPSHSVIEKGQTVTLRCDPISGHDNLYWYRRVMGKEIKFLLHFVKESKQDESGMPNNRFLAERTGGTYSTLKVQPAELEDSGVYFCASSHWEKGRNTEAFFGQGTRLTVV.

This chain links TRBV7-2 with TRBJ2-7; 9 bases are shared with TRBD2. CDR1 SGHTA and CDR2 FQGNSA come from the germline V gene. The CDR3 spans 17 residues. J was trimmed by 4 bases and V by 6 bases; bases with no gene match: 16. CDR3 sequence reads: CASSPGTSSGWWYEQYF. The CDR3 DNA reads as TGTGCCAGCAGTCCCGGGACTAGCAGTGGGTGGTGGTACGAGCAGTACTTC.

This clone was counted a few times. This chain links TRBV6-4 with TRBJ2-1; a possible D gene is TRBD2 (5 bases). Germline CDR1 is MRHNA and CDR2 is SNTAGT. V was shortened by 4 bases and J by 6 bases, with 13 bases between the two germline ends. The CDR3 has 14 amino acids. CDR3 sequence reads: CASSAQLEANEQFF. The CDR3 nucleotides read TGTGCCAGCAGTGCCCAGCTGGAGGCCAATGAGCAGTTCTTC.

This clone has only one observation. The chain combines TRBV19 with TRBJ2-6; D unresolved. V lost 3 bases to trimming and J lost 2 bases, with 17 bases between them. The CDR3 covers 18 residues. Germline CDR1 reads LNHDA; CDR2 reads SQIVND (reference sequence). The CDR3 nucleotides are TGTGCCAGTAGTATTGCGCAGATTAGCACAACTGGGGCCAACGTCCTGACTTTC. This translates into CASSIAQISTTGANVLTF. The full variable domain, with the rest looked up from reference TRBV19 and TRBJ2-6, is DGGITQSPKYLFRKEGQNVTLSCEQNLNHDAMYWYRQDPGQGLRLIYYSQIVNDFQKGDIAEGYSVSREKKESFPLTVTSAQKNPTAFYLCASSIAQISTTGANVLTFGAGSRLTVL.

The chain is built from TRBV4-1 and TRBJ2-3; D not resolved. V lost 3 bases, J lost 0 bases, and 10 bases lay in between. CDR1 is MGHRA and CDR2 is YSYEKL in the germline V gene. The CDR3 is 15 residues long. The CDR3 bases are TGCGCCAGCAGCCATTACAAGCGAAGCACAGATACGCAGTATTTT. Translating it yields CASSHYKRSTDTQYF.